Below are 14 T cell receptor beta chains sequenced from a single sample in a study of blood T cell repertoires in COVID-19. Sequencing was performed with immunoSEQ multiplex PCR; in TCRdb, only in-frame clones are kept and a portion is missing. Found here are fewer than 300,000 clones, 70% to 90% of them singletons; the top ten hold roughly 4.3%. Input material: PBMCs or T cells enriched from blood (not recorded which). Receptors were obtained from a woman under 40 who had recovered from COVID-19.

This sequence joins TRBV4-1 and TRBJ2-7, with D tentatively TRBD2 (6 bases). The CDR3 length is 18 residues. Between the trimmed V and J ends, which lost 0 bases and 3 bases, there was a span of 21 bases. Germline values: CDR1 MGHRA, CDR2 YSYEKL. The CDR3 DNA reads TGCGCCAGCAGCCAAGAGTACCGCGGGGCGGGGTGGTTCTACGAGCAGTACTTC. Translated, it gives CASSQEYRGAGWFYEQYF.

The chain combines TRBV5-8 with TRBJ1-1, with unresolved D. CDR1 SGHTS and CDR2 YDEGEE come from the germline V gene. The ends were cut back, 4 bases at V and 6 bases at J, with 13 bases in the middle. The CDR3 is 13 residues long. This chain's CDR3 is CASSRTVSAEAFF. The CDR3 nucleotides are TGTGCCAGCAGCCGTACAGTGAGTGCTGAAGCTTTCTTT.

The CDR3 loop reads CASSFRVPSQTQYF. CDR3 nucleotide sequence: TGTGCCAGCAGCTTCCGGGTCCCCAGCCAGACCCAGTACTTC. This rearrangement joins TRBV5-5 to TRBJ2-5; D call uncertain. Per the germline V gene, CDR1 is SGHKS and CDR2 is YYEKEE (reference sequence). Between the trimmed V and J ends, which lost 2 bases and 6 bases, there was a span of 14 bases. The CDR3 is 14 amino acids.

In regard to this clone: The sample carries other DNA sequences with the same CDR3. This chain links TRBV24-1 with TRBJ1-5, with D uncertain. Germline CDR1 is KGHDR and CDR2 is SFDVKD. The V end lost 4 bases, the J end lost 3 bases, and 3 bases lay between the germline ends. The CDR3 is made up of 12 amino acids. CDR3 loop: CATSDSNQPQHF. DNA of the CDR3: TGTGCCACCAGTGACTCCAATCAGCCCCAGCATTTT.

The V and J genes are TRBV28 and TRBJ1-2, with D maybe TRBD1 (6 bases). The CDR3 sequence is 13 residues long. With 6 bases removed from V and 4 bases from J, the gap between germline ends came to 12 bases. Germline V CDR1 and CDR2: MDHEN, SYDVKM. CDR3 region: CASSRQVPYGYTF. DNA of the CDR3: TGTGCCAGCAGCAGACAGGTACCCTATGGCTACACCTTC.

V usage is TRBV7-3 and J usage is TRBJ1-2; D perhaps matches TRBD1 (6 bases). V lost 4 bases to trimming and J lost 8 bases, with 26 bases between them. Germline-derived CDR1 and CDR2 are SGHTA and FQGTGA. CDR3 length equals 17 residues. The CDR3 sequence is CASSSYQFRDTTMGYTF. The CDR3 DNA reads as TGTGCCAGCAGCTCGTATCAGTTCCGGGACACTACTATGGGCTACACCTTC. Full variable domain (remainder filled in from reference TRBV7-3 and TRBJ1-2): GAGVSQTPSNKVTEKGKYVELRCDPISGHTALYWYRQSLGQGPEFLIYFQGTGAADDSGLPNDRFFAVRPEGSVSTLKIQRTERGDSAVYLCASSSYQFRDTTMGYTFGSGTRLTVV.

The chain recombines TRBV4-2 with TRBJ2-7, with 8 bases fitting TRBD1. This CDR3 has 16 amino acids. V was pared by 0 bases and J by 1 base, with 5 bases of the junction left unmatched. CDR1 is LGHNA and CDR2 is YNFKEQ in the germline V gene. For the CDR3, the DNA is TGTGCCAGCAGCCAAGAGTCTGACAGGGGTTCCTACGAGCAGTACTTC. Translation: CASSQESDRGSYEQYF.

The chain joins TRBV6-5 to TRBJ1-2; 10 bases are a match to TRBD1. V trimming: 2 bases; J trimming: 10 bases; junction bases outside the gene matches: 10. The CDR3 totals 15 residues. The germline CDR1 and CDR2 sequences are MNHEY and SVGAGI. The CDR3 DNA follows: TGTGCCAGCAGTTACCTGACAGGGGGCGGAAGACTCTACACCTTC. Encoded protein: CASSYLTGGGRLYTF.

CDR3 in amino acids: CASSVAGTGVGNTIYF. DNA of the CDR3: TGTGCCAGCAGCGTAGCAGGGACAGGGGTTGGAAACACCATATATTTT. V and J are TRBV9 and TRBJ1-3; 10 bases map to TRBD1. CDR1 is SGDLS, CDR2 YYNGEE, per germline. Losses at the gene ends were 0 bases for V and 3 bases for J; bases not matched to a gene: 3. CDR3 length equals 16 residues.

The rearrangement uses TRBV18 and TRBJ1-1; 8 bases line up with TRBD1. Germline V lookup: CDR1 KGHSH, CDR2 LQKENI. J lost 4 bases, V lost 4 bases, and 20 bases had no gene match. The CDR3 contains 19 residues. The CDR3 reads CASSQFQGAKVTRGTEAFF. The CDR3 DNA sequence: TGTGCCAGCTCACAATTTCAGGGGGCGAAAGTAACCCGGGGCACTGAAGCTTTCTTT.

The rearrangement joins TRBV30 to TRBJ2-3; no definite D call. Trimming took 2 bases from V and 3 from J, leaving 18 bases between them. The CDR3 is 16 residues long. Germline assignment: CDR1 GTSNPN and CDR2 SVGIG (reference sequence). Written as DNA, the CDR3 is TGTGCCTGGAGTCCACCGACTCAGTTGCGAACAGATACGCAGTATTTT. Translation: CAWSPPTQLRTDTQYF. The full variable domain, completed using reference TRBV30 and TRBJ2-3, is SQTIHQWPATLVQPVGSPLSLECTVEGTSNPNLYWYRQAAGRGLQLLFYSVGIGQISSEVPQNLSASRPQDRQFILSSKKLLLSDSGFYLCAWSPPTQLRTDTQYFGPGTRLTVL.

DNA of the CDR3: TGTGCCAGTAGTATGCCCCCGGGGGGAAGGACCCGCAATGAGCAGTTCTTC. Its protein is CASSMPPGGRTRNEQFF. The gene calls are TRBV19 and TRBJ2-1; 7 bases are a match to TRBD2. Germline CDR1 LNHDA, CDR2 SQIVND (reference sequence). V trimming: 3 bases; J trimming: 6 bases; junction bases outside the gene matches: 14. The CDR3 runs 17 residues.

The rearrangement joins TRBV27 to TRBJ1-1; D not certain. The CDR3 runs to 14 residues. Per germline, CDR1 MNHEY and CDR2 SMNVEV (reference sequence). V lost 3 bases, J lost 4 bases, and 12 bases lay in between. The DNA of the CDR3 is TGTGCCAGCAGTTTTGGGGAGGGCGTCACTGAAGCTTTCTTT. Translated: CASSFGEGVTEAFF.

This clone was seen a single time. The CDR3 bases are TGTGCCAGCGAATCGACAGTTCCCCTTGGCACTGAAGCTTTCTTT. This sequence encodes CASESTVPLGTEAFF. The chain employs TRBV28 and TRBJ1-1; D might be TRBD1 (5 bases). The CDR3 covers 15 residues. V lost 8 bases and J lost 4, with 20 bases in between. Germline CDR1 and CDR2: MDHEN and SYDVKM.